This TCR beta chain came from a study of molecular identifiers for immune sequencing clone quantification. Study context: Replicates involved a five-way split of RNA from around 20,000 or 100,000 naive CD8 cells, with sequencing of four.

A few counts support this clonotype. The antigen is unknown. Researchers sorted naive CD8 T cells as cells that were CD8+CD4-CCR7+CD45RA+. Looked up from germline, CDR1 is LGHNT and CDR2 is FRNRAP. Trimming removed 1 base from V and 1 base from J, with 11 bases in between. The CDR3 contains 15 residues. Findings and limits, study-wide: Whereas naive cells kept under 1% of molecules in clones above 20 RNA copies, such clones held over 97% in effectors.

TCRdb re-derived calls from the PCR reads in MiXCR, one entry per CDR3 protein. The sample records some 590,000 distinct CDR3 sequences, 25% being singletons. The sequencing input was naive CD8+ T cells from blood, with Jurkat cell RNA spiked in. Subset given: FACS-sorted CD8+CD4-CCR7+CD45RA+ naive T cells. The receptor comes from a human donor in good health. Some libraries in this study had Jurkat cell RNA spiked in. The J gene is TRBJ2-7, the V gene TRBV12-5; no definite D call. The CDR3 is CASGLGVTPSYEQYF. The CDR3 nucleotides read TGTGCTAGTGGTTTGGGGGTGACACCGTCCTACGAGCAGTACTTC. The variable domain in full, completed from reference TRBV12-5 and TRBJ2-7, reads DARVTQTPRHKVTEMGQEVTMRCQPILGHNTVFWYRQTMMQGLELLAYFRNRAPLDDSGMPKDRFSAEMPDATLATLKIQPSEPRDSAVYFCASGLGVTPSYEQYFGPGTRLTVT.